This T cell receptor beta chain was documented in a study of blood T cell repertoires in COVID-19. Study-wide background: The United States, Italy and Spain were the sources of the acute and convalescent COVID-19 samples. Sources were T cells, B-cell-depleted T cells, or PBMCs; the material itself was cDNA or gDNA.

The ends lost 1 base at V and 5 bases at J; junction bases unmatched: 10. CDR1 and CDR2 from the germline V gene are SGHAT and FQNNGV. This CDR3 has 16 residues. Measured with immunoSEQ multiplex PCR; TCRdb has only the in-frame clones, and not every one. The sample lists more than 150,000 clones, 70% to 85% occurring once. Sequenced material: peripheral blood. This receptor was taken from a human donor in a cohort sampled during active COVID-19. The V and J genes are TRBV11-2 and TRBJ1-2; TRBD1 aligns across 7 bases. In DNA form, the CDR3 reads TGTGCCAGCAGCTTAGGCGGACACAGGGGAATATATGGCTACACCTTC. Amino acids: CASSLGGHRGIYGYTF.